These 11 T cell receptor beta chains were all obtained from the same sample, sequenced in a study of shared clonotypes between healthy human individuals (dated by TCRdb to 2018 to 2020). CD8 naive samples consisted of CD45RO-negative cells that were positively selected for CCR7, yielding a CD45RA+CCR7+ population without TemRA cells. Receptor libraries were prepared by the immunoSEQ multiplex PCR assay. Not all clones reach the TCRdb copy of this immuneACCESS table, which keeps in-frame sequences only. Checked studies attribute under half of the gap to unresolved V genes and leave the rest unexplained. For this sample there are about 580,000 clones; 98% appear just once. The ten largest clones take up less than 0.35% of the sample. The sample was naive CD8+ T cells sorted from blood. The cell subset or site label here, explained by the study, means: CD45RA+CCR7+. These receptors were collected from a man aged 30 to 39 in good health.

J is TRBJ1-4 and V is TRBV11-2; D is uncertain. V lost 1 base to trimming and J lost 4 bases, with 10 bases between them. The length of the CDR3 is 15 residues. Germline V gene data show CDR1 as SGHAT and CDR2 as FQNNGV. DNA for the CDR3: TGTGCCAGCAGCTTAGTTCCAGCAAGTAATGAAAAACTGTTTTTT. Its protein product is CASSLVPASNEKLFF. The full variable domain, in which reference TRBV11-2 and TRBJ1-4 provide the parts outside the CDR3, is EAGVAQSPRYKIIEKRQSVAFWCNPISGHATLYWYQQILGQGPKLLIQFQNNGVVDDSQLPKDRFSAERLKGVDSTLKIQPAKLEDSAVYLCASSLVPASNEKLFFGSGTQLSVL.

J is TRBJ2-1 and V is TRBV27; perhaps TRBD2 as D (5 bases). With 5 bases removed from V and 6 bases from J, the gap between germline ends came to 8 bases. CDR3 length equals 12 residues. Germline CDR1 and CDR2: MNHEY and SMNVEV (reference sequence). The CDR3 sequence: CASSPTSNEQFF. The CDR3 DNA reads as TGTGCCAGCAGTCCAACTAGCAATGAGCAGTTCTTC.

In this sample, this clone turned up once. The chain has TRBV27 and TRBJ2-7; D possibly corresponds to TRBD2 (5 bases). Germline V CDR1 and CDR2: MNHEY, SMNVEV (reference sequence). The CDR3 covers 15 residues. Deletions cut 8 bases from V and 4 bases from J, with 21 bases between. CDR3 DNA sequence: TGTGCCAGCGGCCTACGTGACTACCCTAGGTACGAGCAGTACTTC. It yields the protein CASGLRDYPRYEQYF.

The rearrangement uses TRBV9 and TRBJ1-2; 9 bases line up with TRBD1. CDR1 and CDR2 (germline): SGDLS, YYNGEE. V lost 3 bases to trimming and J lost 8 bases; unmatched junction nucleotides: 14. There are 16 residues in the CDR3. The CDR3 loop is CASSDPGTGYVGGYTF. The CDR3, as DNA: TGTGCCAGCAGCGACCCCGGGACAGGGTATGTTGGAGGCTACACCTTC.

The chain joins TRBV2 to TRBJ2-2, with 9 bases matching TRBD2. Germline V gives CDR1 SNHLY, CDR2 FYNNEI. Losses at the gene ends were 3 bases for V and 6 bases for J; bases not matched to a gene: 8. This CDR3 has 16 residues. CDR3 residues: CASSDLAGERAGELFF. In nucleotides, the CDR3 is TGTGCCAGCAGTGATTTAGCGGGAGAAAGGGCCGGGGAGCTGTTTTTT.

This clone was observed once. The chain links TRBV7-3 to TRBJ1-1, with 9 bases fitting TRBD1. V was pared by 5 bases and J by 4 bases, with 5 bases of the junction left unmatched. Germline-derived CDR1 and CDR2 are SGHTA and FQGTGA. The CDR3 covers 14 residues. CDR3 nucleotides: TGTGCCAGCAGCGCGACAGGGGGGATCACTGAAGCTTTCTTT. Amino acid sequence: CASSATGGITEAFF.

The chain joins TRBV5-1 to TRBJ1-1, with D unresolved. Trimming removed 2 bases at V and 1 base at J, with 21 bases between. The germline gives CDR1 SGHRS, CDR2 YFSETQ. This CDR3 spans 18 amino acids. Written as DNA, the CDR3 is TGCGCCAGCAGCTTCAACCCGGGTCCTCCCTTAGAGAACACTGAAGCTTTCTTT. This encodes CASSFNPGPPLENTEAFF.

V usage is TRBV5-5 and J usage is TRBJ1-5, with D uncertain. Per the germline V gene, CDR1 is SGHKS and CDR2 is YYEKEE (reference sequence). The CDR3 has 15 residues. Between the trimmed V and J ends, which lost 4 bases and 0 bases, there was a span of 11 bases. This CDR3 reads CASSQTVYSNQPQHF. The CDR3 bases are TGTGCCAGCAGCCAGACGGTGTATAGCAATCAGCCCCAGCATTTT.

The gene calls are TRBV7-2 and TRBJ2-7; unclear D gene. CDR1 SGHTA and CDR2 FQGNSA come from the germline V gene. V was pared by 0 bases and J by 2 bases, with 8 bases between. This CDR3 contains 14 residues. In DNA, the CDR3 is TGTGCCAGCAGCTTAGCTGTGGGCACCTACGAGCAGTACTTC. Protein: CASSLAVGTYEQYF.

The V call is TRBV5-1, the J call TRBJ1-5, with 7 bases matching TRBD1. Germline CDR1 is SGHRS and CDR2 is YFSETQ. This CDR3 spans 13 amino acids. The V and J ends lost 2 bases and 5 bases, in that order; junction bases with no gene match: 1. The chain's CDR3 is CASSFDRDQPQHF. CDR3 sequence (DNA): TGCGCCAGCAGCTTTGACAGGGATCAGCCCCAGCATTTT.

The rearrangement links TRBV7-9 to TRBJ2-1, with 11 bases identical to TRBD1. CDR3 length: 16 residues. After removal of 5 bases from V and 5 bases from J, the junction contained 8 bases not matched to a gene. Germline loops: CDR1 SEHNR, CDR2 FQNEAQ (reference sequence). This chain's CDR3 is CASSPTRTGGHNEQFF. In DNA, the CDR3 is TGTGCCAGCAGCCCCACTCGGACAGGGGGCCACAATGAGCAGTTCTTC.